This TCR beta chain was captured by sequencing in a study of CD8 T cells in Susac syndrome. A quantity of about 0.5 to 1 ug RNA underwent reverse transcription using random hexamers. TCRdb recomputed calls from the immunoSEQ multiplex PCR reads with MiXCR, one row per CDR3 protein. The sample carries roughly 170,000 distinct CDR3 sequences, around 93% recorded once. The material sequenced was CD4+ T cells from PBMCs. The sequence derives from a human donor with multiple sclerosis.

CDR3 in amino acids: CASSLAGLPREPPNEQFF. The CDR3 DNA follows: TGTGCCAGCAGCTTAGCGGGACTCCCCAGGGAGCCCCCTAATGAGCAGTTCTTC. The chain carries TRBV7-9 and TRBJ2-1; D is possibly TRBD2 (6 bases). CDR1 is SEHNR and CDR2 is FQNEAQ in the germline V gene (reference sequence). V was shortened by 0 bases and J by 7 bases, with 22 bases between the two germline ends. The CDR3 length is 18 residues.